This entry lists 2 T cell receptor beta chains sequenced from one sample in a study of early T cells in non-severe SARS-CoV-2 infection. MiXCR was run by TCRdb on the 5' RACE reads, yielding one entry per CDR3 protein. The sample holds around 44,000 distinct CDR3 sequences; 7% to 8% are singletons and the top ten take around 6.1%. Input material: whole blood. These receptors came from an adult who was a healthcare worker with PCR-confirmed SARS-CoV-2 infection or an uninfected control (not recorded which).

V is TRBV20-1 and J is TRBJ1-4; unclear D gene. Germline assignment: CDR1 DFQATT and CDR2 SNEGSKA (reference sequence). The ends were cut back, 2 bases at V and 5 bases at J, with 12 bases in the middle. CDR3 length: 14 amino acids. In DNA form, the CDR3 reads TGCAGTGCTAGAAGCCAAATCGGGAATGAAAAACTGTTTTTT. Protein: CSARSQIGNEKLFF.

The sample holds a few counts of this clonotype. The CDR3 here is CATSDSQETQYF. The DNA of the CDR3 is TGTGCCACCAGTGATTCCCAAGAGACCCAGTACTTC. V usage is TRBV24-1 and J usage is TRBJ2-5, with unresolved D. The CDR3 runs to 12 residues. CDR1 is KGHDR and CDR2 is SFDVKD in the germline V gene. The germline V and J ends were trimmed by 2 bases and 1 base, with 1 base remaining between them.